These 30 T cell receptor beta chains were all obtained from the same sample, sequenced in a study of CD8+CD57+ T cells in acquired aplastic anemia (dated by TCRdb to between 2018 and 2020). Sequencer: Illumina HiSeq 2000. Profiling of TCR beta VDJ combinations and CDR3 sequences used genomic DNA as the template. TCRdb redid the processing of the public reads, applying fastp at Q25 and MiXCR, and retained in-frame beta chains. Merged by CDR3 protein, the rows form single entries marked with the most common genes and DNA. The sample yields around 430,000 distinct CDR3 sequences; around 33% were counted once. In total, the top ten clones hold less than 1% of the sample. Patients chosen for sequencing had shown expansion of CD8+CD57+ cells by flow cytometry. Sequencing was done on a sample of sorted CD4+, CD8+, or CD8+CD57+ T cells (not recorded which) from PBMCs. Every receptor here comes from a human donor with aplastic anemia.

V usage is TRBV5-1 and J usage is TRBJ2-1, with D possibly TRBD2 on 6 matching bases. CDR3 length: 14 residues. CDR1 and CDR2 (germline): SGHRS, YFSETQ. Trimming stripped 5 bases from V and 9 bases from J, with 18 bases between. In DNA form, the CDR3 reads TGCGCCAGCAGAGATGACGTAGCGGCCGGTGAGCAGTTCTTC. The encoded protein is CASRDDVAAGEQFF.

This chain connects TRBV29-1 to TRBJ2-7; D remains unclear. The CDR3 covers 12 residues. Trimming pared 5 bases from V and 5 bases from J, leaving 13 bases between. Germline V gene data show CDR1 as SQVTM and CDR2 as ANQGSEA. The CDR3 DNA reads as TGCAGCGTTCAGGTACCCCGCAACGAGCAGTACTTC. Its translation is CSVQVPRNEQYF.

Many counts were recorded for this clonotype. V is TRBV29-1 and J is TRBJ2-7; TRBD1 aligns across 9 bases. With 4 bases clipped from V and 5 bases from J, the junction kept 6 bases outside the gene matches. Per the germline V gene, CDR1 is SQVTM and CDR2 is ANQGSEA. This CDR3 is built from 13 residues. The chain's CDR3 is CSVGRTGGHEQYF. The CDR3 coding sequence is TGCAGCGTTGGTCGTACAGGGGGCCACGAGCAGTACTTC.

This clonotype showed up just a few times. This sequence joins TRBV11-2 and TRBJ2-7; TRBD2 matches at 12 bases. Germline-derived CDR1 and CDR2 are SGHAT and FQNNGV. The CDR3 is 15 residues long. V lost 5 bases and J lost 4; bases outside the gene matches: 6. As DNA, the CDR3 is TGTGCCAGCAGCCCCCGGACTAGCGGGATTTACGAGCAGTACTTC. Its translation is CASSPRTSGIYEQYF.

The rearrangement joins TRBV10-3 to TRBJ1-6; 7 bases match TRBD1. The CDR3 covers 16 residues. The V segment lost 2 bases and the J segment 5 bases; nucleotides outside the gene matches: 6. CDR1 ENHRY and CDR2 SYGVKD come from the germline V gene. The CDR3 sequence is CAISEGPGGNNSPLHF. CDR3 sequence (DNA): TGTGCCATCAGTGAGGGGCCAGGGGGAAATAATTCACCCCTCCACTTT.

Note on this clonotype: Just one base apart from a much larger clone, this may be a read error. The genes are TRBV19 and TRBJ1-2, with D uncertain. From germline, CDR1 is LNHDA and CDR2 SQIVND (reference sequence). V dropped 7 bases and J dropped 4 bases, with 28 bases sitting between them. CDR3 length: 18 residues. Here the CDR3 DNA reads TGTGCCAGTACCAACCCACACTGGGGAGAGGAACACCGCTATGGCTACACCTTC. This translates into CASTNPHWGEEHRYGYTF.

This chain joins TRBV11-2 and TRBJ2-1; 11 bases agree with TRBD2. V shed 3 bases and J 8 bases; nucleotides not matched to a gene: 3. Per the germline V gene, CDR1 is SGHAT and CDR2 is FQNNGV. The CDR3 sequence is 14 residues long. CDR3 sequence reads: CASSFSGGAYEQFF. The CDR3 nucleotides read TGTGCCAGCAGCTTTAGCGGGGGGGCATATGAGCAGTTCTTC.

The V and J genes are TRBV19 and TRBJ2-7; 9 bases line up with TRBD1. V lost 5 bases and J lost 0; bases outside the gene matches: 5. CDR1 is LNHDA, CDR2 SQIVND, per germline (reference sequence). The CDR3 contains 15 residues. In nucleotides, the CDR3 is TGTGCCAGTAGTGCACAGGGACAGGGCTCCTACGAGCAGTACTTC. Amino acids: CASSAQGQGSYEQYF. The entire variable domain, with the rest obtained from reference TRBV19 and TRBJ2-7, is as follows: DGGITQSPKYLFRKEGQNVTLSCEQNLNHDAMYWYRQDPGQGLRLIYYSQIVNDFQKGDIAEGYSVSREKKESFPLTVTSAQKNPTAFYLCASSAQGQGSYEQYFGPGTRLTVT.

This clonotype showed up many times. The J gene is TRBJ1-4, the V gene TRBV9; D call uncertain. With 4 bases removed from V and 4 bases from J, the gap between germline ends came to 8 bases. CDR1 is SGDLS, CDR2 YYNGEE, per germline. There are 13 residues in the CDR3. The DNA for the CDR3 is TGTGCCAGCAGCTTGTCGCTTAATGAAAAACTGTTTTTT. It translates to CASSLSLNEKLFF.

Only a few counts were recorded for this clonotype. V gene TRBV7-3 combines with J gene TRBJ2-1; TRBD2 matches 10 bases. The CDR3 has 15 amino acids. Germline V gives CDR1 SGHTA, CDR2 FQGTGA. The junction had 9 bases not matched to a gene; V was cut back by 5 bases and J by 8 bases. CDR3 amino acids: CASSLTSGSTHEQFF. CDR3 nucleotides: TGTGCCAGCAGCCTGACTAGCGGGTCCACCCATGAGCAGTTCTTC. The complete variable domain, with remaining parts taken from reference TRBV7-3 and TRBJ2-1, reads GAGVSQTPSNKVTEKGKYVELRCDPISGHTALYWYRQSLGQGPEFLIYFQGTGAADDSGLPNDRFFAVRPEGSVSTLKIQRTERGDSAVYLCASSLTSGSTHEQFFGPGTRLTVL.

As for this clonotype: A much larger clone lies a single base off, so this may be a read error. The CDR3 does not close with the conserved phenylalanine or tryptophan, likely indicating a read error. The gene calls are TRBV5-1 and TRBJ1-2; D unresolved. This CDR3 spans 12 amino acids. CDR1 is SGHRS, CDR2 YFSETQ, per germline. With 3 bases removed from V and 7 bases from J, the gap between germline ends came to 10 bases. The CDR3 here is CASSSRSSGYTL. In DNA, the CDR3 is TGCGCCAGCAGCTCCAGATCCTCTGGCTACACCCTC.

The chain carries TRBV7-2 and TRBJ1-4, with D unresolved. The V gene's germline CDR1 is SGHTA and CDR2 FQGNSA. The V gene lost 1 base and the J gene lost 6 bases, with 6 bases spanning the gap. This CDR3 contains 13 residues. The chain's CDR3 is CASSLGFHEKLFF. The CDR3 DNA reads as TGTGCCAGCAGCTTAGGATTCCATGAAAAACTGTTTTTT.

This clonotype has ten or more counts. V is TRBV12-3 or TRBV12-4 and J is TRBJ1-3; tentatively, D is TRBD1 (6 bases). This CDR3 comprises 11 residues. V shed 7 bases and J shed 11 bases, with 12 bases lying between them. The CDR3 is CASTRGRPIYF. The CDR3 DNA sequence: TGTGCCAGCACCAGGGGACGGCCCATATATTTT.

Notes on this clonotype: A junction boundary mismatches the germline segment, possibly from a read error. The chain is built from TRBV25-1 and TRBJ2-7; possibly TRBD1 for D (6 bases). CDR3 length equals 14 residues. Germline V gene sequence: CDR1 MGHDK, CDR2 SYGVNS. CDR3 sequence: CAGSPRTASYEQYF. The CDR3 nucleotides read TGTGCCGGCAGCCCACGGACAGCATCCTACGAGCAGTACTTC.

This chain connects TRBV19 to TRBJ2-1; 10 bases align to TRBD2. The V gene end was trimmed by 5 bases and the J gene end by 9 bases; junction bases not matched to a gene: 10. The CDR3 consists of 15 residues. The germline CDR1 and CDR2 sequences are LNHDA and SQIVND (reference sequence). CDR3 region: CASSRVAGGAGEQFF. The CDR3 DNA is TGTGCCAGTAGTCGGGTAGCGGGAGGCGCAGGTGAGCAGTTCTTC.

Points on this clonotype: The junction shows a germline mismatch at one end, possibly a read error. V gene TRBV7-2 combines with J gene TRBJ1-2, with D possibly matching TRBD1 (6 bases). The CDR3 has 15 amino acids. The V gene's germline CDR1 is SGHTA and CDR2 FQGNSA. The CDR3 spells CASSLGDTALRGYAF. The CDR3 nucleotides are TGTGCCAGCAGCCTAGGGGACACAGCTCTAAGGGGCTACGCCTTC. The full variable domain, completed using reference TRBV7-2 and TRBJ1-2, is GAGVSQSPSNKVTEKGKDVELRCDPISGHTALYWYRQSLGQGLEFLIYFQGNSAPDKSGLPSDRFSAERTGGSVSTLTIQRTQQEDSAVYLCASSLGDTALRGYAFGSGTRLTVV.

The chain employs TRBV12-3 or TRBV12-4 and TRBJ2-1; unclear D gene. The CDR3 has 12 amino acids. With 3 bases removed from V and 6 bases from J, the gap between germline ends came to 6 bases. The chain's CDR3 is CASSFAANEQFF. The CDR3 coding sequence is TGTGCCAGCAGTTTCGCAGCCAATGAGCAGTTCTTC.

The J gene is TRBJ2-7, the V gene TRBV9; D gene uncertain. The CDR3 spans 15 residues. Germline V gives CDR1 SGDLS, CDR2 YYNGEE. V was trimmed by 4 bases and J by 2 bases, leaving 16 bases between them. The CDR3 DNA reads TGTGCCAGCAGCCCTGGACCCGACATTACCTACGAGCAGTACTTC. Protein sequence: CASSPGPDITYEQYF.

This clonotype has only a few counts. V is TRBV20-1 and J is TRBJ2-5; D gene ambiguous. The CDR3 sequence is 14 residues long. V was trimmed by 6 bases and J by 5 bases, leaving 19 bases between them. The germline gives CDR1 DFQATT, CDR2 SNEGSKA (reference sequence). In DNA, the CDR3 is TGCAGTGCAGCTCCGGTGAAGACGGCGGAGACCCAGTACTTC. This translates into CSAAPVKTAETQYF.

This clonotype appeared once. A much larger clone differs by one base, so this may be a read error. The chain has TRBV2 and TRBJ2-7, with D perhaps matching TRBD1 or TRBD2 (5 bases each). V was cut by 6 bases and J by 5 bases, with 17 bases left in between. Germline V gene sequence: CDR1 SNHLY, CDR2 FYNNEI. This CDR3 contains 14 residues. The CDR3: CASSTRDEAHEQYF. Here the CDR3 DNA reads TGTGCCAGCAGCACCCGGGACGAGGCCCACGAGCAGTACTTC.

This clonotype was recorded at least ten times. V is TRBV19 and J is TRBJ2-2; no clear D. This CDR3 has 13 residues. From germline, CDR1 is LNHDA and CDR2 SQIVND (reference sequence). Trimming took 3 bases from V and 3 from J, leaving 5 bases between them. CDR3 residues: CASSMRDTGELFF. DNA for the CDR3: TGTGCCAGTAGTATGAGAGACACCGGGGAGCTGTTTTTT.

The sample holds many counts of this clonotype. The chain is built from TRBV19 and TRBJ1-6; unclear D gene. V lost 3 bases, J lost 10 bases, and 7 bases lay in between. Looked up from germline, CDR1 is LNHDA and CDR2 is SQIVND (reference sequence). This CDR3 is 12 amino acids long. The CDR3 spells CASSIVESPLHF. The DNA for the CDR3 is TGTGCCAGTAGTATTGTCGAGTCACCCCTCCACTTT.

A few counts support this clonotype. V and J are TRBV12-3 or TRBV12-4 and TRBJ2-1, with D perhaps TRBD2 (8 bases). Deletions cut 7 bases from V and 4 bases from J, with 20 bases between. This CDR3 has 16 residues. CDR3 DNA sequence: TGTGCCAGCACCATTCGGGGGGGACAGCCGTACAATGAGCAGTTCTTC. This translates into CASTIRGGQPYNEQFF.

The genes are TRBV10-3 and TRBJ1-2, with 7 bases aligning to TRBD1. The germline gives CDR1 ENHRY, CDR2 SYGVKD. CDR3 length: 12 amino acids. V lost 10 bases, J lost 10 bases, and 12 bases stayed unmatched. CDR3: CATQGVGGDYTF. The CDR3 DNA reads TGTGCCACTCAGGGGGTCGGGGGTGACTACACCTTC.

This chain links TRBV2 with TRBJ2-7; D is possibly TRBD2 (6 bases). The V gene lost 8 bases and the J gene lost 6 bases, with 20 bases spanning the gap. The CDR3 is 14 amino acids. The germline V gene has CDR1 SNHLY and CDR2 FYNNEI. CDR3: CASPPWREGGEQYF. The CDR3 bases are TGTGCCAGCCCACCCTGGCGGGAAGGCGGCGAGCAGTACTTC. The full variable domain, in which reference TRBV2 and TRBJ2-7 provide the parts outside the CDR3, is EPEVTQTPSHQVTQMGQEVILRCVPISNHLYFYWYRQILGQKVEFLVSFYNNEISEKSEIFDDQFSVERPDGSNFTLKIRSTKLEDSAMYFCASPPWREGGEQYFGPGTRLTVT.

Comment on this clonotype: A single base separates this from a much larger clone, so it may be a read error. CDR3 residues: CASSDDSYRPYEQYF. For the CDR3, the DNA is TGTGCCAGCAGTGATGATTCCTACCGCCCCTACGAGCAGTACTTC. The chain combines TRBV2 with TRBJ2-7; no firm D call. In germline, CDR1 is SNHLY, CDR2 FYNNEI. V was cut by 3 bases and J by 2 bases, with 14 bases left in between. The CDR3 is 15 residues long.

Comment on this clonotype: One junction end disagrees with the germline gene, perhaps due to a read error. The rearrangement links TRBV7-8 to TRBJ2-3; no definite D call. Germline CDR1 SGHVS, CDR2 FQNEAQ. The length of the CDR3 is 8 residues. The CDR3 protein is CASSPIDF. The CDR3 DNA follows: TGTGCCAGTAGCCCGATCGATTTT.

This clonotype was observed a handful of times. The rearrangement uses TRBV7-9 and TRBJ1-1, with TRBD1 as a possible D gene (5 bases). The germline V gene encodes CDR1 SEHNR and CDR2 FQNEAQ (reference sequence). Trimming took off 1 base at V and 8 bases at J, with 11 bases between the two ends. This CDR3 has 13 residues. This chain's CDR3 is CASSLVGGREAFF. CDR3 in DNA: TGTGCCAGCAGCTTAGTGGGGGGAAGGGAAGCTTTCTTT.

Notes on this clonotype: A read error is possible here, since a much larger clone lies one base away. The conserved phenylalanine or tryptophan is not found at the CDR3 terminus, so this likely reflects a read error. This rearrangement joins TRBV19 to TRBJ1-2; D is ambiguous. Germline V gene data show CDR1 as LNHDA and CDR2 as SQIVND (reference sequence). The CDR3 sequence is 13 residues long. Trimming took off 9 bases at V and 9 bases at J, with 20 bases between the two ends. CDR3 sequence reads: CASSLQETVSYTL. In nucleotides, the CDR3 is TGTGCCAGCAGCCTTCAAGAAACTGTTAGCTACACCCTC.

This clonotype was observed many times. The V and J genes are TRBV20-1 and TRBJ1-5; D may be TRBD1 (5 bases). V was shortened by 3 bases and J by 2 bases, with 14 bases between the two germline ends. The CDR3 is 15 residues long. The germline V gene encodes CDR1 DFQATT and CDR2 SNEGSKA (reference sequence). The DNA of the CDR3 is TGCAGTGCTAGCTTAAGGGGCGGGGGCAATCAGCCCCAGCATTTT. This translates into CSASLRGGGNQPQHF.